This entry lists 25 T cell receptor beta chains sequenced from one sample in a study of blood T cell repertoires in COVID-19 (TCRdb year 2020). Library prep was done by the immunoSEQ multiplex PCR assay. TCRdb provides this immuneACCESS table in a form limited to in-frame rearrangements. Some clones are lacking; in checked studies, under half of them reflect an unresolved V gene, and why the rest are absent is not known. This sample has 40,000 to 55,000 clones in its table, and less than 90% of those were observed once. About a quarter of the sample is taken by the ten largest. The sample was peripheral blood. These receptors were obtained from a human donor in a cohort sampled during active COVID-19.

This rearrangement joins TRBV5-1 to TRBJ2-2; weak D call: TRBD2 (6 bases). Germline CDR1 reads SGHRS; CDR2 reads YFSETQ. V was trimmed by 7 bases and J by 1 base, leaving 11 bases between them. The CDR3 has 14 residues. CDR3 nucleotide sequence: TGCGCCAGCGGGGGTAGCGGGAACACCGGGGAGCTGTTTTTT. Its translation: CASGGSGNTGELFF. The full variable domain, rest sourced from reference TRBV5-1 and TRBJ2-2, is KAGVTQTPRYLIKTRGQQVTLSCSPISGHRSVSWYQQTPGQGLQFLFEYFSETQRNKGNFPGRFSGRQFSNSRSEMNVSTLELGDSALYLCASGGSGNTGELFFGEGSRLTVL.

This clone was recorded only once. The V gene is TRBV11-2, the J gene TRBJ2-1; 9 bases map to TRBD2. Germline CDR1 and CDR2: SGHAT and FQNNGV. The CDR3 spans 17 residues. J was trimmed by 0 bases and V by 1 base; bases with no gene match: 4. The DNA of the CDR3 is TGTGCCAGCAGCTTAGGGGGACTAGCACCCTCCTACAATGAGCAGTTCTTC. This translates into CASSLGGLAPSYNEQFF.

V usage is TRBV29-1 and J usage is TRBJ1-1, with 8 bases that match TRBD1. This CDR3 is built from 15 residues. Germline V gene data show CDR1 as SQVTM and CDR2 as ANQGSEA. V gave up 4 bases and J gave up 3 bases; unmatched junction bases: 10. In DNA form, the CDR3 reads TGCAGCGTTGCCCTTTCGACAGGGGCGCACACTGAAGCTTTCTTT. Residues: CSVALSTGAHTEAFF.

The V and J genes are TRBV19 and TRBJ1-4, with D perhaps matching TRBD1 (6 bases). Trimming left V 3 bases short and J 0 bases short, with 11 bases between. The germline CDR1 and CDR2 sequences are LNHDA and SQIVND (reference sequence). The CDR3 sequence is 16 residues long. CDR3 sequence: CASSMRRTATNEKLFF. For the CDR3, the DNA is TGTGCCAGTAGTATGCGAAGGACAGCAACTAATGAAAAACTGTTTTTT.

V and J are TRBV24-1 and TRBJ2-1, with 7 bases lining up with TRBD2. Germline trimming cut 4 bases from V and 6 bases from J; bases unmatched to any gene: 11. CDR1 and CDR2 (germline): KGHDR, SFDVKD. The CDR3 length is 16 residues. CDR3 nucleotide sequence: TGTGCCACCAGTGACCGGACTAGTACCCTTACCAATGAGCAGTTCTTC. Amino acids: CATSDRTSTLTNEQFF.

This clone was seen just once. The chain has TRBV29-1 and TRBJ2-1, with 11 bases identical to TRBD2. J gave up 4 bases and V 8 bases, and 7 bases lay outside the gene matches. Germline V gene lookup returns CDR1 SQVTM and CDR2 ANQGSEA. The CDR3 loop spans 14 amino acids. The CDR3 region is CSFGGTSGYNEQFF. In DNA, the CDR3 is TGCAGCTTCGGAGGGACTAGCGGATACAATGAGCAGTTCTTC.

The genes are TRBV5-4 and TRBJ1-4; 9 bases agree with TRBD1. Unmatched junction bases numbered 5, after V lost 2 bases and J lost 3 bases. The CDR3 length is 16 residues. Germline V gene data show CDR1 as SGHNT and CDR2 as YYREEE (reference sequence). CDR3: CASSFGQGIANEKLFF. In DNA form, the CDR3 reads TGTGCCAGCAGCTTCGGACAGGGGATCGCTAATGAAAAACTGTTTTTT.

The chain employs TRBV5-4 and TRBJ2-3, with 8 bases matching TRBD2. There are 16 residues in the CDR3. From germline, CDR1 is SGHNT and CDR2 YYREEE (reference sequence). V dropped 2 bases and J dropped 4; count of bases not matched to a gene: 9. CDR3 DNA sequence: TGTGCCAGCAGCTTAATAGGCAAGCGGGAGCCAGATACGCAGTATTTT. Protein sequence: CASSLIGKREPDTQYF.

This clone showed up just once. J is TRBJ2-5 and V is TRBV7-3; 11 nucleotides line up with TRBD2. CDR1 and CDR2 from the germline V gene are SGHTA and FQGTGA. The junction had 6 bases not matched to a gene; V was cut back by 5 bases and J by 1 base. CDR3 size: 16 residues. CDR3 nucleotide sequence: TGTGCCAGCAGCACCCGGACTAGCGGGCTCCAAGAGACCCAGTACTTC. Translation: CASSTRTSGLQETQYF.

J is TRBJ2-1 and V is TRBV7-2, with D perhaps matching TRBD1 (5 bases). This CDR3 spans 15 amino acids. The V and J ends lost 7 bases and 8 bases respectively, with 21 bases between them. Germline V lookup: CDR1 SGHTA, CDR2 FQGNSA. CDR3 sequence: CASTSSVQAGDEQFF. CDR3 DNA sequence: TGTGCCAGCACCTCCAGTGTACAGGCTGGGGATGAGCAGTTCTTC.

This sequence joins TRBV6-5 and TRBJ1-1, with D perhaps TRBD1 (5 bases). V lost 6 bases to trimming and J lost 7 bases, with 18 bases between them. The CDR3 covers 14 residues. Germline V gene sequence: CDR1 MNHEY, CDR2 SVGAGI. CDR3 DNA: TGTGCCAGCAGCTTGGGGGTCTCGGGGGGTGAAGCTTTCTTT. Its translation: CASSLGVSGGEAFF.

This clone was seen only once. The genes are TRBV14 and TRBJ2-5; D is possibly TRBD1 (5 bases). The CDR3 is made up of 13 amino acids. Trimming took 4 bases from V and 8 from J, leaving 14 bases between them. The germline gives CDR1 SGHDN, CDR2 FVKESK. CDR3 region: CASSRGIRETQYF. CDR3 nucleotides: TGTGCCAGCAGCCGGGGAATCAGGGAAACCCAGTACTTC.

The chain links TRBV6-2 or TRBV6-3 to TRBJ2-1, with 8 bases fitting TRBD2. J lost 0 bases, V lost 2 bases, and 9 bases had no gene match. The CDR3 covers 18 residues. CDR1 and CDR2 from the germline V gene are MNHEY and SVGEGT. DNA for the CDR3: TGTGCCAGCAGTTACACGTCGGGTAGCGGGATCTCCTACAATGAGCAGTTCTTC. Amino acid sequence: CASSYTSGSGISYNEQFF.

V gene TRBV30 combines with J gene TRBJ2-1, with 7 bases matching TRBD2. V lost 3 bases, J lost 7 bases, and 6 bases stayed unmatched. The CDR3 length is 13 residues. From germline, CDR1 is GTSNPN and CDR2 SVGIG (reference sequence). CDR3 residues: CAWRASGRNEQFF. In DNA, the CDR3 is TGTGCCTGGAGGGCTAGCGGCAGGAATGAGCAGTTCTTC.

This chain connects TRBV9 to TRBJ2-5, with 7 bases fitting TRBD2. The germline V gene has CDR1 SGDLS and CDR2 YYNGEE. This CDR3 comprises 17 residues. The ends lost 3 bases at V and 1 base at J; junction bases unmatched: 12. The CDR3 protein is CASSAGRGTGGQETQYF. DNA for the CDR3: TGTGCCAGCAGCGCCGGAAGGGGCACGGGGGGCCAAGAGACCCAGTACTTC.

The V call is TRBV19, the J call TRBJ1-5; TRBD1 agrees at 12 bases. The CDR3 is 14 amino acids. Germline V gene data show CDR1 as LNHDA and CDR2 as SQIVND (reference sequence). With 6 bases clipped from V and 6 bases from J, the junction kept 3 bases outside the gene matches. The CDR3: CASSRDRGLQPQHF. The CDR3 DNA is TGTGCCAGTAGCCGGGACAGGGGGCTTCAGCCCCAGCATTTT.

The chain combines TRBV30 with TRBJ2-2; D not resolved. V was shortened by 3 bases and J by 0 bases, with 5 bases between the two germline ends. CDR1 is GTSNPN and CDR2 is SVGIG in the germline V gene (reference sequence). The CDR3 totals 13 residues. The CDR3 bases are TGTGCCTGGAGATACTCGAACACCGGGGAGCTGTTTTTT. Translation: CAWRYSNTGELFF.

The chain carries TRBV2 and TRBJ1-1; D is unclear. CDR1 is SNHLY, CDR2 FYNNEI, per germline. Trimming left V 7 bases short and J 5 bases short, with 17 bases between. The CDR3 has 14 amino acids. CDR3 region: CASTPRPRETEAFF. Here the CDR3 DNA reads TGTGCCAGCACCCCACGTCCGCGGGAGACTGAAGCTTTCTTT.

J is TRBJ2-2 and V is TRBV6-2 or TRBV6-3; D perhaps matches TRBD2 (5 bases). Germline CDR1 is MNHEY and CDR2 is SVGEGT. V lost 2 bases and J 6 bases, leaving 7 bases between the germline ends. This CDR3 is 13 amino acids long. CDR3: CASSYQEAGELFF. Written as DNA, the CDR3 is TGTGCCAGCAGTTACCAGGAGGCCGGGGAGCTGTTTTTT.

V and J are TRBV28 and TRBJ1-6; 7 bases are shared with TRBD1. Trimming removed 7 bases from V and 5 bases from J; junction bases left unmatched: 8. Germline V gene data show CDR1 as MDHEN and CDR2 as SYDVKM. The CDR3 loop spans 15 amino acids. The CDR3 DNA reads TGTGCCAGCACTTGGGACAGCTCGAATAATTCACCCCTCCACTTT. Protein: CASTWDSSNNSPLHF. The full variable domain, rest sourced from reference TRBV28 and TRBJ1-6, is DVKVTQSSRYLVKRTGEKVFLECVQDMDHENMFWYRQDPGLGLRLIYFSYDVKMKEKGDIPEGYSVSREKKERFSLILESASTNQTSMYLCASTWDSSNNSPLHFGNGTRLTVT.

The V call is TRBV6-6, the J call TRBJ2-7; D possibly corresponds to TRBD2 (6 bases). Germline CDR1 is MNHNY and CDR2 is SVGAGI (reference sequence). This CDR3 spans 12 amino acids. The CDR3 DNA follows: TGTGCCAGCAGTTACACTGAAGGGAGGTCGCACGTC. Amino acid sequence: CASSYTEGRSHV.

The chain is built from TRBV5-4 and TRBJ1-1; D gene ambiguous. The CDR3 loop spans 13 amino acids. V was clipped by 0 bases and J by 6 bases, with 9 bases between them. Germline V lookup: CDR1 SGHNT, CDR2 YYREEE (reference sequence). CDR3 DNA: TGTGCCAGCAGCTTGGGGGCGCCGGCTGAAGCTTTCTTT. Its protein product is CASSLGAPAEAFF. Full variable domain (outside the CDR3, taken from reference TRBV5-4 and TRBJ1-1): ETGVTQSPTHLIKTRGQQVTLRCSSQSGHNTVSWYQQALGQGPQFIFQYYREEENGRGNFPPRFSGLQFPNYSSELNVNALELDDSALYLCASSLGAPAEAFFGQGTRLTVV.

J is TRBJ2-3 and V is TRBV18; tentatively, D is TRBD2 (6 bases). V lost 3 bases to trimming and J lost 0 bases, with 16 bases between them. The CDR3 is 17 residues long. Germline values: CDR1 KGHSH, CDR2 LQKENI. CDR3 in DNA: TGTGCCAGCTCACCTACACGCCGCGGGGCTAGCACAGATACGCAGTATTTT. This gives the protein CASSPTRRGASTDTQYF.

This clone was seen just once. The chain employs TRBV28 and TRBJ2-1; 9 bases are a match to TRBD1. Germline V gene sequence: CDR1 MDHEN, CDR2 SYDVKM. The V gene end was trimmed by 8 bases and the J gene end by 0 bases; junction bases not matched to a gene: 17. This CDR3 has 19 amino acids. CDR3 coding DNA: TGTGCCAGCGGCTTCTCCCTACAGGGGGCGATAACCTCCTACAATGAGCAGTTCTTC. This codes for CASGFSLQGAITSYNEQFF.

The V call is TRBV3-1 (or the pseudogene TRBV3-2), the J call TRBJ2-2, with a possible D match to TRBD1 (6 bases). The CDR3 extends over 16 amino acids. Trimming removed 2 bases from V and 2 bases from J, with 12 bases in between. Germline CDR1 and CDR2: LGHDT and YNNKEL (reference sequence). CDR3 residues: CASSQRDKTNTGELFF. The CDR3 DNA reads TGTGCCAGCAGCCAAAGGGACAAAACCAACACCGGGGAGCTGTTTTTT.